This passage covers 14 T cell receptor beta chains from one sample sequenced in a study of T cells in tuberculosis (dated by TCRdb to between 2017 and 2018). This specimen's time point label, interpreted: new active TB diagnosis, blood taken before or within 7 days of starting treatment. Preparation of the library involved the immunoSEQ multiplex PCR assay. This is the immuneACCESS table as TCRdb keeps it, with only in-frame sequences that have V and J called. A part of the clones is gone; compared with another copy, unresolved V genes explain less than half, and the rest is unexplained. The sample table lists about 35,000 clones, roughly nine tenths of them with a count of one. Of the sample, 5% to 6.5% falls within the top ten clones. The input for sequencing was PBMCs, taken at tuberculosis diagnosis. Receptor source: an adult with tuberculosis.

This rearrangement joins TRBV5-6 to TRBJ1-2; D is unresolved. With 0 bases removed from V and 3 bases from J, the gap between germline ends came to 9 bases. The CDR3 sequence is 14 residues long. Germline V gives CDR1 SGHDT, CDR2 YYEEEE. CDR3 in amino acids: CASSLGVADYGYTF. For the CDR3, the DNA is TGTGCCAGCAGCTTGGGTGTTGCAGACTATGGCTACACCTTC.

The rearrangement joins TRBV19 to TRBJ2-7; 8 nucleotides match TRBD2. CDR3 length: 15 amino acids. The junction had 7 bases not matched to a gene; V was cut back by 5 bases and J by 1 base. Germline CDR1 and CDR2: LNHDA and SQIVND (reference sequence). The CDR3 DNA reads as TGTGCCAGTAGTCTGAGGCGGGAGGCATCCTACGAGCAGTACTTC. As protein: CASSLRREASYEQYF.

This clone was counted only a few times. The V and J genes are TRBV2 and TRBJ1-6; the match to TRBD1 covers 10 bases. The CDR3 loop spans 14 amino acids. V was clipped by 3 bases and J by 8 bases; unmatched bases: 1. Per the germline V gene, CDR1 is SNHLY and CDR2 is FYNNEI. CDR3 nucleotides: TGTGCCAGCAGTGAGGGACAGGGGTATTCACCCCTCCACTTT. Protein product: CASSEGQGYSPLHF.

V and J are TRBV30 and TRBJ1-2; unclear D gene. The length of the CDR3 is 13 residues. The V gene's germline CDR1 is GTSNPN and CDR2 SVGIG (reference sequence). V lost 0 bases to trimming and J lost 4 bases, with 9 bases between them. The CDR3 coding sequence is TGTGCCTGGAGTGTCAAACAGCCCTATGGCTACACCTTC. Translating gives CAWSVKQPYGYTF.

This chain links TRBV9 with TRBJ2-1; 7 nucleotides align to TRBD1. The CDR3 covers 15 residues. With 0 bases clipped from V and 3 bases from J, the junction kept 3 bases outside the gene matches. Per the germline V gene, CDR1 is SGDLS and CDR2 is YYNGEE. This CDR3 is CASSVDRGYYNEQFF. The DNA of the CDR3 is TGTGCCAGCAGCGTAGACAGGGGTTACTACAATGAGCAGTTCTTC.

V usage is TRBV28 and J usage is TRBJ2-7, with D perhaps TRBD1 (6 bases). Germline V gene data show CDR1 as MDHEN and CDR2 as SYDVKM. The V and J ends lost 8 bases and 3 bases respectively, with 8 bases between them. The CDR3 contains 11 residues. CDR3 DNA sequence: TGTGCCAGCCTCAGGGGCTACGAGCAGTACTTC. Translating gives CASLRGYEQYF.

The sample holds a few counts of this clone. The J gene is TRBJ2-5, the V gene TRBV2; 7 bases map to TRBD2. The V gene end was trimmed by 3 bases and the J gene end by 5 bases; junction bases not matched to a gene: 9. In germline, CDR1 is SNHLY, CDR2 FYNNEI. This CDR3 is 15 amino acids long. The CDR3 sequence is CASSEASGVGETQYF. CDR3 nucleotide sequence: TGTGCCAGCAGTGAGGCTAGCGGAGTGGGGGAGACCCAGTACTTC.

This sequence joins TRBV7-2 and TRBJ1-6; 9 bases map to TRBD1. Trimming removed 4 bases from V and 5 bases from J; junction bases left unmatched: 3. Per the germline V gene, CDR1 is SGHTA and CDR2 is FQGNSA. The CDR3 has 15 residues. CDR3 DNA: TGTGCCAGCAGCTCACAGGGGGCAGATAATTCACCCCTCCACTTT. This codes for CASSSQGADNSPLHF.

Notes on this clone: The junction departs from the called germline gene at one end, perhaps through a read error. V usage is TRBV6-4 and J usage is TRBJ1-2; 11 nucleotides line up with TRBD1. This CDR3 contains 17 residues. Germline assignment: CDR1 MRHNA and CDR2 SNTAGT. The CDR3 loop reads CASSYSKGQGDLFGYTF. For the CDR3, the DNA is TGTGCCAGCAGTTACTCAAAGGGACAGGGGGACCTTTTTGGCTACACCTTC.

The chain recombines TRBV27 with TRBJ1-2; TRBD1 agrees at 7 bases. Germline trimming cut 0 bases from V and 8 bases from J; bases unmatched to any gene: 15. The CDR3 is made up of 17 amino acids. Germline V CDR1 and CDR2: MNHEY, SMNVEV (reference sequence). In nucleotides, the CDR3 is TGTGCCAGCAGTTTATCCAGGGGGGCCGCGGTGGTCGGAGGCTACACCTTC. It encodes CASSLSRGAAVVGGYTF.

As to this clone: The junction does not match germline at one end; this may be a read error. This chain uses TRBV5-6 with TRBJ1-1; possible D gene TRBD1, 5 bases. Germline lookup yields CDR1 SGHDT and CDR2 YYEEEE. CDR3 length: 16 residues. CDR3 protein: CASSLVPGRGNSEAFF. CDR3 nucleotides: TGTGCCAGCAGCTTGGTCCCGGGACGGGGGAACAGTGAAGCTTTCTTT.

CDR3 region: CASSLPGQGEGNTIYF. Written as DNA, the CDR3 is TGTGCCAGCAGCTTGCCTGGACAGGGGGAAGGAAACACCATATATTTT. The rearrangement uses TRBV5-6 and TRBJ1-3; 10 bases fit TRBD1. This CDR3 contains 16 residues. The V segment lost 1 base and the J segment 4 bases; nucleotides outside the gene matches: 5. CDR1 SGHDT and CDR2 YYEEEE come from the germline V gene.

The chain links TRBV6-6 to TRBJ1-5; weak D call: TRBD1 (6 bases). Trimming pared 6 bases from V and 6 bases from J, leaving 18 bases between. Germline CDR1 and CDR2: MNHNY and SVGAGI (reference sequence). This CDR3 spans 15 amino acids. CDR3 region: CASSDYGRGTQPQHF. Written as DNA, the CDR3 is TGTGCCAGCAGCGATTACGGGAGGGGGACTCAGCCCCAGCATTTT.

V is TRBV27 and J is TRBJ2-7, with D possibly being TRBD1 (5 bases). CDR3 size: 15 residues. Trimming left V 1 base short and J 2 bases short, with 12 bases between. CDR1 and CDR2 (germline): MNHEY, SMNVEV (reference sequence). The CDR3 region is CASSLLPGNTYEQYF. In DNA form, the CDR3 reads TGTGCCAGCAGTTTATTGCCAGGGAATACCTACGAGCAGTACTTC.